This is a list of T cell receptor beta chains from one sample in a study of siplizumab effects on memory and regulatory T cells. Profiling relied on immunoSEQ multiplex PCR, and the TCRdb table lists in-frame clones only, not all of them. This table holds 110,000 or so clones, approximately 90% found once. Sequencing was performed on Tregs sorted from blood. These receptors originate from a human donor in good health. Both conserved end residues are part of each CDR3. D genes are given only for firm matches. For some rows the clone size is stated as once, few or many, or as a class when expanded; others skip it.

clone size: NA
V gene: TRBV4-1
D gene: TRBD2
J gene: TRBJ2-7
CDR3 DNA: TGCGCCAGCAGCCCCCCGGCTAGCGGGAGAGCGACCTACGAGCAGTACTTC
CDR3 protein: CASSPPASGRATYEQYF

clone size: NA
V gene: TRBV7-9
D gene: NA
J gene: TRBJ1-5
CDR3 DNA: TGTGCCAGCAGCTTAGCAGGTCAGCCCCAGCATTTT
CDR3 protein: CASSLAGQPQHF

clone size: NA
V gene: TRBV2
D gene: NA
J gene: TRBJ1-6
CDR3 DNA: TGTGCCAGCCTCAGGGAGGGTTCACCCCTCCACTTT
CDR3 protein: CASLREGSPLHF

clone size: NA
V gene: TRBV6-5
D gene: NA
J gene: TRBJ2-7
CDR3 DNA: TGTGCCAGCAAAAGACAGGAAGGATACGAGCAGTACTTC
CDR3 protein: CASKRQEGYEQYF

clone size: NA
V gene: TRBV6-6
D gene: NA
J gene: TRBJ2-5
CDR3 DNA: TGTGCCAGCGGACCTTTAGCGGTTGAAGAGACCCAGTACTTC
CDR3 protein: CASGPLAVEETQYF

clone size: NA
V gene: TRBV2
D gene: NA
J gene: TRBJ2-3
CDR3 DNA: TGTGCCAGCAGTGAAAGGTCAGATACGCAGTATTTT
CDR3 protein: CASSERSDTQYF

clone size: NA
V gene: TRBV2
D gene: TRBD2
J gene: TRBJ2-7
CDR3 DNA: TGTGCCAGCAGTGATCACGAAGGTCTAGCGGGCAGCTCCTACGAGCAGTACTTC
CDR3 protein: CASSDHEGLAGSSYEQYF

clone size: NA
V gene: TRBV7-9
D gene: TRBD2
J gene: TRBJ2-3
CDR3 DNA: TGTGCCAGCAGCACCCTAGCGGGAGTAACTCTGGATACGCAGTATTTT
CDR3 protein: CASSTLAGVTLDTQYF

clone size: NA
V gene: TRBV4-1
D gene: NA
J gene: TRBJ2-1
CDR3 DNA: TGCGCCAGCAGCCAGGGAGGGGGGGGCAATGAGCAGTTCTTC
CDR3 protein: CASSQGGGGNEQFF

clone size: NA
V gene: TRBV5-6
D gene: NA
J gene: TRBJ2-2
CDR3 DNA: TGTGCCAGCAGCCGCAGACTGGGGGCAGGGCTCGGGGAGCTGTTTTTT
CDR3 protein: CASSRRLGAGLGELFF

clone size: NA
V gene: TRBV6-1
D gene: NA
J gene: TRBJ1-5
CDR3 DNA: TGTGCCAGCAGTCGCCGGGGAAATAGCAATCAGCCCCAGCATTTT
CDR3 protein: CASSRRGNSNQPQHF

clone size: NA
V gene: TRBV5-1
D gene: NA
J gene: TRBJ1-3
CDR3 DNA: TGCGCCAGCAGTCGGGGGACCTCTGGAAACACCATATATTTT
CDR3 protein: CASSRGTSGNTIYF

clone size: NA
V gene: TRBV28
D gene: NA
J gene: TRBJ2-1
CDR3 DNA: TGTGCCAGCAGTTTTATTACCAGGGGCTCCTACAATGAGCAGTTCTTC
CDR3 protein: CASSFITRGSYNEQFF

clone size: NA
V gene: TRBV29-1
D gene: NA
J gene: TRBJ2-3
CDR3 DNA: TGCAGCGTGGCAAGGGGGGGCACAGATACGCAGTATTTT
CDR3 protein: CSVARGGTDTQYF

clone size: once
V gene: TRBV5-1
D gene: NA
J gene: TRBJ2-3
CDR3 DNA: TGCGCCAGCAGCCGTAGCGGAGACAACACAGATACGCAGTATTTT
CDR3 protein: CASSRSGDNTDTQYF

clone size: NA
V gene: TRBV29-1
D gene: NA
J gene: TRBJ2-5
CDR3 DNA: TGCAGCGTTGTGTTGGTGAGGGAGACCCAGTACTTC
CDR3 protein: CSVVLVRETQYF

clone size: NA
V gene: TRBV18
D gene: NA
J gene: TRBJ1-1
CDR3 DNA: TGTGCCAGCTCACCTCAGACAGGATTGAACACTGAAGCTTTCTTT
CDR3 protein: CASSPQTGLNTEAFF

clone size: NA
V gene: TRBV2
D gene: NA
J gene: TRBJ1-4
CDR3 DNA: TGTGCCAGTCGTCCGACCCTGGGGGAAAAACTGTTTTTT
CDR3 protein: CASRPTLGEKLFF

clone size: NA
V gene: TRBV11-2
D gene: NA
J gene: TRBJ2-1
CDR3 DNA: TGTGCCAGCAGCTCAGCCCCGTATAAGCTGTTCTTC
CDR3 protein: CASSSAPYKLFF

clone size: NA
V gene: TRBV2
D gene: NA
J gene: TRBJ1-5
CDR3 DNA: TGTGCCAGCAGTGTGCGAGGGCCTGGCAATCAGCCCCAGCATTTT
CDR3 protein: CASSVRGPGNQPQHF

clone size: NA
V gene: TRBV5-1
D gene: NA
J gene: TRBJ2-3
CDR3 DNA: TGCGCCAGCAGCTTGGACGATACGCAGTATTTT
CDR3 protein: CASSLDDTQYF

clone size: NA
V gene: TRBV7-9
D gene: NA
J gene: TRBJ2-1
CDR3 DNA: TGTGCCAGCAGCTTCGGGGGAAGGTACAACAATGAGCAGTTCTTC
CDR3 protein: CASSFGGRYNNEQFF

clone size: once
V gene: TRBV9
D gene: TRBD2
J gene: TRBJ2-2
CDR3 DNA: TGTGCCAGCAGCGTAGCCAGCGGGGGGACCGGGGAGCTGTTTTTT
CDR3 protein: CASSVASGGTGELFF

clone size: NA
V gene: TRBV7-3
D gene: NA
J gene: TRBJ1-4
CDR3 DNA: TGTGCCAGCAGCTTAGGACTGGGTGAAAAACTGTTTTTT
CDR3 protein: CASSLGLGEKLFF

clone size: NA
V gene: TRBV10-3
D gene: TRBD1
J gene: TRBJ2-7
CDR3 DNA: TGTGCCATCAGCCCCGGACAGGGATTCGAGCAGTACTTC
CDR3 protein: CAISPGQGFEQYF

clone size: NA
V gene: TRBV30
D gene: TRBD2
J gene: TRBJ2-2
CDR3 DNA: TGTGCCTGGAGTGTAGGCGGGAGCGACACCGGGGAGCTGTTTTTT
CDR3 protein: CAWSVGGSDTGELFF

clone size: NA
V gene: TRBV4-2
D gene: NA
J gene: TRBJ2-7
CDR3 DNA: TGTGCCAGCAGCCAAGTCCAGGGGCGCTACGAGCAGTACTTC
CDR3 protein: CASSQVQGRYEQYF

clone size: NA
V gene: TRBV5-1
D gene: NA
J gene: TRBJ1-4
CDR3 DNA: TGCGCCAGCAGCTATGGGGGGCCATATAATGAAAAACTGTTTTTT
CDR3 protein: CASSYGGPYNEKLFF

clone size: NA
V gene: TRBV19
D gene: NA
J gene: TRBJ1-4
CDR3 DNA: TGTGCCAGTACTGTGGGGCACCTTAATGAAAAACTGTTTTTT
CDR3 protein: CASTVGHLNEKLFF

clone size: once
V gene: TRBV6-5
D gene: NA
J gene: TRBJ1-1
CDR3 DNA: TGTGCCAGCCACTGGTCCTTGAACACTGAAGCTTTCTTT
CDR3 protein: CASHWSLNTEAFF

clone size: NA
V gene: TRBV2
D gene: TRBD2
J gene: TRBJ2-3
CDR3 DNA: TGTGCCAGCCGGACTAGCGCTAGCACAGATACGCAGTATTTT
CDR3 protein: CASRTSASTDTQYF

clone size: NA
V gene: TRBV5-6
D gene: NA
J gene: TRBJ1-6
CDR3 DNA: TGTGCCAGCAGCTTGTTTGGAGGTTCACCCCTCCACTTT
CDR3 protein: CASSLFGGSPLHF

clone size: NA
V gene: TRBV30
D gene: TRBD1
J gene: TRBJ1-4
CDR3 DNA: TGTGCCTGGGGGGACAGGGGGCCTGAAAAACTGTTTTTT
CDR3 protein: CAWGDRGPEKLFF